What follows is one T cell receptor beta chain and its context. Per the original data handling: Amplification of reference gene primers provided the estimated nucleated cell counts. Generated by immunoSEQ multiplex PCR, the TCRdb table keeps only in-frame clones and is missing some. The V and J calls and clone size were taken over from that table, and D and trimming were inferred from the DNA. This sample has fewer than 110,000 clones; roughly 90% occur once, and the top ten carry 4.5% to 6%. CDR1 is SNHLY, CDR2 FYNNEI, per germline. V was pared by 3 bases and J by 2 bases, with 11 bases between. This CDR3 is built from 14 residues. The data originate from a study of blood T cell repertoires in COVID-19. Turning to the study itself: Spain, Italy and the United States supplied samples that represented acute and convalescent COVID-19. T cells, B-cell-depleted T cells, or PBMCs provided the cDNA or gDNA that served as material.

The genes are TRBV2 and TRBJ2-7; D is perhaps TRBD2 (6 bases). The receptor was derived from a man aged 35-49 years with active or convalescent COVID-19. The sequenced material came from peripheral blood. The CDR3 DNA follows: TGTGCCAGCAGTGACCAGCGGGCTGCCTACGAGCAGTACTTC. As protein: CASSDQRAAYEQYF. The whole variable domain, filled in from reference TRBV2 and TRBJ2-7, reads EPEVTQTPSHQVTQMGQEVILRCVPISNHLYFYWYRQILGQKVEFLVSFYNNEISEKSEIFDDQFSVERPDGSNFTLKIRSTKLEDSAMYFCASSDQRAAYEQYFGPGTRLTVT.